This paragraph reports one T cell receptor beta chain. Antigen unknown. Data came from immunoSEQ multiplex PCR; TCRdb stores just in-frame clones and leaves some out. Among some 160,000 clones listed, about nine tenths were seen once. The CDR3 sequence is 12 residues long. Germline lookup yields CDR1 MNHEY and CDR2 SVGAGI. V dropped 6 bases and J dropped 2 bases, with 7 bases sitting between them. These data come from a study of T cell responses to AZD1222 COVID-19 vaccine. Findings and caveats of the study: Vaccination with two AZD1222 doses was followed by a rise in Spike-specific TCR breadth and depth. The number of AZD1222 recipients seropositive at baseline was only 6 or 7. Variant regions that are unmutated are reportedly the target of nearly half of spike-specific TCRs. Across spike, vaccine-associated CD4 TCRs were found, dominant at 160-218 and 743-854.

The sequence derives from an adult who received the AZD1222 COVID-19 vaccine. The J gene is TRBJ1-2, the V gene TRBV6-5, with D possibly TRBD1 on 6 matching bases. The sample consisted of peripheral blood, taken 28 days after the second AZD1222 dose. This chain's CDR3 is CASRGQNYGYTF. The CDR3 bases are TGTGCCAGCAGAGGACAGAACTATGGCTACACCTTC.